Listed below are T cell receptor beta chains from one sample, sequenced in a study of cytomegalovirus exposure and HLA in healthy donors. Libraries were prepared by immunoSEQ multiplex PCR; TCRdb keeps only in-frame clonotypes and omits some of them. There are around 170,000 clones in the sample; over 70% occur only once, and 1.3% lies in the top ten. The sequencing sample was made of PBMCs. These receptors were obtained from a man between 50 and 59 years old in good health and CMV-seropositive. CDR3s include the opening cysteine and the closing phenylalanine or tryptophan. Fields, in order: V gene, D gene, J gene, clone size, CDR3 protein, CDR3 DNA. A D gene is named only where the DNA matches it firmly. Clone size, where shown, is once, few, many, or a class for clones that have expanded.

TRBV7-9,TRBD1,TRBJ2-5,few,CASSPAQGVSETQYF,TGTGCCAGCAGCCCGGCACAGGGGGTTTCGGAGACCCAGTACTTC
TRBV28,-,TRBJ1-1,-,CASMSASDTEAFF,TGTGCCAGCATGAGCGCATCGGACACTGAAGCTTTCTTT
TRBV7-7,TRBD2,TRBJ2-3,-,CASSVTLAGVDTQYF,TGTGCTAGCAGCGTGACCCTAGCGGGAGTAGATACGCAGTATTTT
TRBV15,TRBD1,TRBJ2-3,-,CATSKTGADTQYF,TGTGCCACCAGCAAAACAGGGGCGGATACGCAGTATTTT
TRBV27,TRBD1,TRBJ2-5,once,CASSPETGSREETQYF,TGTGCCAGCAGTCCCGAGACAGGGAGTAGGGAAGAGACCCAGTACTTC
TRBV5-5,-,TRBJ1-2,-,CASSFPSESYTF,TGTGCCAGCAGCTTCCCCTCAGAAAGCTACACCTTC
TRBV11-2,TRBD2,TRBJ2-3,-,CASSLGLAGADTQYF,TGTGCCAGCAGCTTAGGGTTAGCGGGAGCAGATACGCAGTATTTT
TRBV28,TRBD2,TRBJ2-1,-,CASSLAGGPYNEQFF,TGTGCCAGCAGTTTAGCGGGGGGTCCCTACAATGAGCAGTTCTTC
TRBV6-1,-,TRBJ1-2,-,CASSKESGYGYTF,TGTGCCAGCAGCAAGGAATCGGGGTACGGCTACACCTTC
TRBV6-5,TRBD1,TRBJ1-2,-,CASRSPGTGGGYTF,TGTGCCAGCAGAAGCCCCGGGACAGGGGGTGGCTACACCTTC
TRBV7-9,TRBD2,TRBJ2-2,-,CASSLVSGANTGELFF,TGTGCCAGCAGCTTGGTTAGCGGGGCGAACACCGGGGAGCTGTTTTTT
TRBV6-5,TRBD1,TRBJ1-3,-,CASSYSGTGKGNTIYF,TGTGCCAGCAGTTACTCCGGGACAGGGAAAGGAAACACCATATATTTT
TRBV11-2,-,TRBJ1-2,-,CASSPGASYGYTF,TGTGCCAGCAGCCCAGGGGCCAGCTATGGCTACACCTTC
TRBV27,-,TRBJ2-3,-,CASSFPLQYF,TGTGCCAGCAGCTTCCCCCTCCAGTATTTT
TRBV27,-,TRBJ2-1,-,CASSPRSSYNEQFF,TGTGCCAGCAGTCCTCGGAGTTCCTACAATGAGCAGTTCTTC
TRBV5-1,TRBD1,TRBJ2-5,-,CASSDPQGSRETQYF,TGCGCCAGCAGCGACCCACAGGGGTCTAGAGAGACCCAGTACTTC
TRBV19,TRBD1,TRBJ1-5,-,CASSFRDRGGGNQPQHF,TGTGCCAGTAGTTTTAGGGACAGGGGAGGGGGCAATCAGCCCCAGCATTTT
TRBV5-1,TRBD2,TRBJ2-3,few,CASQRGGSTDTQYF,TGCGCCTCACAGCGGGGGGGTAGCACAGATACGCAGTATTTT
TRBV27,-,TRBJ1-2,few,CAKANRETNYGYTF,TGTGCCAAAGCAAATAGAGAAACTAACTATGGCTACACCTTC
TRBV19,-,TRBJ1-1,-,CASRPVAVNTEAFF,TGTGCCAGTCGTCCCGTGGCCGTGAACACTGAAGCTTTCTTT
TRBV7-9,-,TRBJ1-1,once,CASSLGGAEAFF,TGTGCCAGCAGCTTGGGGGGGGCTGAAGCTTTCTTT
TRBV15,-,TRBJ1-5,-,CATSRDREGLGPQHF,TGTGCCACCAGCAGAGATAGGGAGGGACTGGGGCCCCAGCATTTT
TRBV9,TRBD1,TRBJ2-1,-,CASSVRDRGFGEQFF,TGTGCCAGCAGCGTCCGGGACAGGGGGTTCGGTGAGCAGTTCTTC
TRBV5-1,-,TRBJ1-6,-,CASRGDNSPLHF,TGCGCCAGCCGCGGGGATAATTCACCCCTCCACTTT
TRBV7-2,TRBD1,TRBJ1-1,-,CASSRDRGPNTEAFF,TGTGCCAGCAGCAGAGACAGGGGACCGAACACTGAAGCTTTCTTT
TRBV4-3,-,TRBJ2-5,-,CASSPTIGVATQYF,TGCGCCAGCAGCCCAACCATAGGAGTGGCGACCCAGTACTTC
TRBV4-1,-,TRBJ2-3,-,CASSQVILDTQYF,TGCGCCAGCAGCCAAGTAATTCTAGATACGCAGTATTTT
TRBV18,TRBD1,TRBJ1-4,-,CASQGDRHEKLFF,TGTGCCAGCCAAGGGGACAGGCATGAAAAACTGTTTTTT
TRBV7-8,TRBD2,TRBJ2-2,-,CASRLRAIASGNTGELFF,TGTGCCAGCAGGTTAAGAGCAATCGCTAGCGGAAACACCGGGGAGCTGTTTTTT
TRBV5-4,-,TRBJ1-2,few,CASSLVGGNYGYTF,TGTGCCAGCAGCTTGGTGGGAGGGAACTATGGCTACACCTTC
TRBV19,TRBD1,TRBJ1-5,-,CASSIPQGRNNQPQHF,TGTGCCAGTAGTATACCACAGGGGCGGAACAATCAGCCCCAGCATTTT
TRBV2,-,TRBJ2-7,-,CASVGLAGNHEQYF,TGTGCCAGCGTGGGATTGGCAGGGAACCACGAGCAGTACTTC
TRBV18,TRBD2,TRBJ2-1,-,CASSLMTSLLTYNEQFF,TGTGCCAGCTCACTAATGACTAGCCTTTTGACCTACAATGAGCAGTTCTTC
TRBV4-3,TRBD2,TRBJ2-5,few,CASSQDATSRLQETQYF,TGCGCCAGCAGCCAAGATGCGACTAGCAGACTTCAAGAGACCCAGTACTTC
TRBV5-1,-,TRBJ1-1,-,CASSLGGNTEAFF,TGCGCCAGCAGCTTAGGAGGGAACACTGAAGCTTTCTTT
TRBV6-1,-,TRBJ1-2,-,CASSEVGQYGYTF,TGTGCCAGCAGTGAAGTCGGACAGTATGGCTACACCTTC
TRBV28,TRBD2,TRBJ2-7,-,CASSLAAGLAGSEQYF,TGTGCCAGCAGTCTGGCCGCGGGACTAGCGGGCTCCGAGCAGTACTTC
TRBV5-4,-,TRBJ2-7,few,CASSIDWSVNEQYF,TGTGCCAGCAGCATAGACTGGTCAGTCAACGAGCAGTACTTC
TRBV4-1,TRBD1,TRBJ1-5,-,CASSQDARQGSTQPQHF,TGCGCCAGCAGCCAGGACGCAAGACAGGGGTCCACTCAGCCCCAGCATTTT
TRBV7-2,-,TRBJ2-3,-,CASSFGDLTGTPTDTQYF,TGTGCCAGCAGCTTTGGCGACCTTACAGGGACCCCCACAGATACGCAGTATTTT
TRBV2,TRBD1,TRBJ1-4,few,CASSEDRGHEKLFF,TGTGCCAGCAGTGAAGACAGGGGGCATGAAAAACTGTTTTTT
TRBV28,TRBD1,TRBJ1-2,-,CASGRGQAPSYGYTF,TGTGCCAGCGGACGGGGACAGGCCCCTAGCTATGGCTACACCTTC
TRBV5-1,-,TRBJ1-2,-,CASSVATGFEGGYTF,TGCGCCAGCAGCGTGGCTACGGGATTTGAGGGTGGCTACACCTTC
TRBV9,-,TRBJ1-4,once,CASSVAGGVWTNEKLFF,TGTGCCAGCAGCGTAGCTGGGGGGGTTTGGACTAATGAAAAACTGTTTTTT
TRBV19,TRBD1,TRBJ1-2,-,CASSTPGGLGYTF,TGTGCCAGTAGTACCCCAGGGGGGCTGGGCTACACCTTC
TRBV11-2,TRBD2,TRBJ2-7,-,CASSPTSGARYF,TGTGCCAGCAGCCCTACTAGCGGGGCCAGGTACTTC
TRBV6-6,-,TRBJ1-2,few,CAVAVDYGYTF,TGTGCCGTAGCGGTCGACTATGGCTACACCTTC
TRBV19,TRBD1,TRBJ2-3,-,CASSRTPQGPSTDTQYF,TGTGCCAGTAGTAGGACCCCACAGGGGCCTAGCACAGATACGCAGTATTTT